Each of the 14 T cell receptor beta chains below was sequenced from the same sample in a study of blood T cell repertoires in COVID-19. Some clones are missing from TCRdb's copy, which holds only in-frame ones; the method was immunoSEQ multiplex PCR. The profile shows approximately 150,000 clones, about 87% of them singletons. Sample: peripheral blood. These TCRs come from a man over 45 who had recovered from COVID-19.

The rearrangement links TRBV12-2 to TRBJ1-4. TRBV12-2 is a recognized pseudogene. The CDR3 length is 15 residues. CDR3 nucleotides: TGTGCAAGTCGCTTAGGAGGTCAAGGAGGTGAAAAACTGTTTTTT. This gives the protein CASRLGGQGGEKLFF.

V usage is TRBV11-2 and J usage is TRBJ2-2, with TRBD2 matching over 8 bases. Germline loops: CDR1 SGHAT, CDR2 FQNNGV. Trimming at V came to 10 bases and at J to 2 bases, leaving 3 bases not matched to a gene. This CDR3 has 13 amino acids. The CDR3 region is CATRGANTGELFF. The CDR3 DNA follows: TGTGCCACGCGGGGGGCAAACACCGGGGAGCTGTTTTTT.

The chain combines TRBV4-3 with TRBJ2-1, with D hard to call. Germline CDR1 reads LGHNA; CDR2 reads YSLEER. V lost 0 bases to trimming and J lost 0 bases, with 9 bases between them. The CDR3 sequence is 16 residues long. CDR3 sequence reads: CASSQDRMSSYNEQFF. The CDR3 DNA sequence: TGCGCCAGCAGCCAAGATAGAATGAGCTCCTACAATGAGCAGTTCTTC.

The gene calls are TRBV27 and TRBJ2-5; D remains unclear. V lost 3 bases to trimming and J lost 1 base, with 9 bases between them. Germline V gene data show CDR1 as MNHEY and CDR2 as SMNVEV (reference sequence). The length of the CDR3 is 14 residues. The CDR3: CASSFIETQETQYF. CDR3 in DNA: TGTGCCAGCAGTTTCATAGAAACCCAAGAGACCCAGTACTTC.

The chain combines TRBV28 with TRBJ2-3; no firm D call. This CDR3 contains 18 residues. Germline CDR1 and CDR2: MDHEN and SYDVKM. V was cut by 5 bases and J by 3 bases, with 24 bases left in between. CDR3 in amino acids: CASSLPSRRGFRTDTQYF. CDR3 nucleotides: TGTGCCAGCAGTCTCCCCTCCCGCCGAGGTTTCAGAACAGATACGCAGTATTTT.

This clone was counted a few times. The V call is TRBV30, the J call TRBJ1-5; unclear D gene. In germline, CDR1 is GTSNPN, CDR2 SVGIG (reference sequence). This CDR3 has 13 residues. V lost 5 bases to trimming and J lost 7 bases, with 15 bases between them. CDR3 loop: CAWDSGFGQPQHF. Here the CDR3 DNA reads TGTGCCTGGGATTCGGGTTTTGGGCAGCCCCAGCATTTT.

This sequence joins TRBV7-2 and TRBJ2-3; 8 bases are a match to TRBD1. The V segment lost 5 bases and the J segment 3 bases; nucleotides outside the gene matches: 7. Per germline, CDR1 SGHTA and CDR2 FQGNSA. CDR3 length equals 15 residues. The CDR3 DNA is TGTGCCAGCAGCGTCGGACAGGGTAGGACAGATACGCAGTATTTT. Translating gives CASSVGQGRTDTQYF.

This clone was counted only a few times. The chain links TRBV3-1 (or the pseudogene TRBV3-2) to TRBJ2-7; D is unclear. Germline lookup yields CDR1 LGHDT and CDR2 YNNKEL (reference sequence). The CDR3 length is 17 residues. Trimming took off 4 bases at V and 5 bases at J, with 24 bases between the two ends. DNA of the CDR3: TGTGCCAGCAGCCGAAGAATGGTCCACCGGGTCCTGGACGAGCAGTACTTC. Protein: CASSRRMVHRVLDEQYF.

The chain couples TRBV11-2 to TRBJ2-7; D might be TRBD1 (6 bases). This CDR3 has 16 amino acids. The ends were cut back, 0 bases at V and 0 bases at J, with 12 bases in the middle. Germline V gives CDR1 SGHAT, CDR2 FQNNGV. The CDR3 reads CASSLDLGGSSYEQYF. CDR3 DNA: TGTGCCAGCAGCTTAGATTTAGGGGGTTCCTCCTACGAGCAGTACTTC.

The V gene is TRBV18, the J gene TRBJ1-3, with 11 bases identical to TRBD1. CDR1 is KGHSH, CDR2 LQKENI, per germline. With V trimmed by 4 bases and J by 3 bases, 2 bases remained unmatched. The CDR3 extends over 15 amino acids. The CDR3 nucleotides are TGTGCCAGCTCACGGACAGGGGGCGGTGGAAACACCATATATTTT. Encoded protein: CASSRTGGGGNTIYF.

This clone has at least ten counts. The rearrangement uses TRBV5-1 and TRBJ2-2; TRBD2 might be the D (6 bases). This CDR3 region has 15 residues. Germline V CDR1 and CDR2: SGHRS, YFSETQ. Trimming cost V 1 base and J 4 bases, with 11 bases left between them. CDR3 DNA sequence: TGCGCCAGCAGCTTGAGGGACTGGTCCACCGGGGAGCTGTTTTTT. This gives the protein CASSLRDWSTGELFF.

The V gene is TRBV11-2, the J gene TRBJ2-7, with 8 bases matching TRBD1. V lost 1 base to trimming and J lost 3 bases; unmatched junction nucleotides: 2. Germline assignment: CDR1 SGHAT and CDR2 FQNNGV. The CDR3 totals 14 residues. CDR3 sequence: CASSLGTGSYEQYF. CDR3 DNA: TGTGCCAGCAGCTTAGGGACAGGGAGCTACGAGCAGTACTTC.

The CDR3 is CAWSVAAGAYEQYF. CDR3 DNA sequence: TGTGCCTGGAGTGTAGCGGCAGGGGCCTACGAGCAGTACTTC. The chain couples TRBV30 to TRBJ2-7; TRBD1 might be the D (6 bases). Trimming left V 0 bases short and J 2 bases short, with 11 bases between. Germline lookup yields CDR1 GTSNPN and CDR2 SVGIG (reference sequence). The CDR3 covers 14 residues.

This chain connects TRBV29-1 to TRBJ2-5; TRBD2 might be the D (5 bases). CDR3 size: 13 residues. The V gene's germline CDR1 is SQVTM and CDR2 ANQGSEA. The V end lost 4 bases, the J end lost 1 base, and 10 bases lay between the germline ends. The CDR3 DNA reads TGCAGCGTTGGCGCAGGACTCCAAGAGACCCAGTACTTC. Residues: CSVGAGLQETQYF.